The 17 T cell receptor beta chains listed next were all sequenced from one sample in a study of T cell changes during pregnancy in multiple sclerosis. The method was immunoSEQ multiplex PCR; TCRdb's version includes in-frame clones alone and lacks a portion of them. The sample yields around 62,000 clones, around 91% seen once. The sample was peripheral blood, taken in the second trimester of pregnancy. All receptors come from a female donor in good health, enrolled as a control in a pregnancy study.

The CDR3 DNA follows: TGCAGCGCCAGGGACGGGGGAGCGTTCGCTTTCTTT. Encoded protein: CSARDGGAFAFF. V is TRBV29-1 and J is TRBJ1-1; TRBD1 is a possible D gene (5 bases). The CDR3 consists of 12 residues. Germline CDR1 SQVTM, CDR2 ANQGSEA. The germline V and J ends were trimmed by 7 bases and 11 bases, with 20 bases remaining between them.

By share, this clone counts as medium-sized (0.01 to 0.1%). The rearrangement uses TRBV6-4 and TRBJ2-3, with 11 bases lining up with TRBD2. CDR3 length equals 15 residues. Germline-derived CDR1 and CDR2 are MRHNA and SNTAGT. J was trimmed by 3 bases and V by 5 bases; bases with no gene match: 4. The CDR3 loop is CASSSTSGNTDTQYF. The CDR3 nucleotides read TGTGCCAGCAGTTCGACTAGCGGGAATACAGATACGCAGTATTTT.

The chain joins TRBV28 to TRBJ1-5; tentative D call: TRBD1 (6 bases). Germline V gene sequence: CDR1 MDHEN, CDR2 SYDVKM. The CDR3 consists of 15 residues. The V gene lost 5 bases and the J gene lost 4 bases, with 15 bases spanning the gap. Written as DNA, the CDR3 is TGTGCCAGCAGTACCGAAACAGGGATAAATCAGCCCCAGCATTTT. It encodes CASSTETGINQPQHF.

This clone was picked up one time. The gene calls are TRBV6-6 and TRBJ1-4; 9 nucleotides match TRBD1. With V trimmed by 5 bases and J by 5 bases, 0 bases remained unmatched. CDR3 length equals 13 residues. Per germline, CDR1 MNHNY and CDR2 SVGAGI (reference sequence). The CDR3, as DNA: TGTGCCAGCAGTGACAGGGGGAATGAAAAACTGTTTTTT. Protein: CASSDRGNEKLFF.

The chain is built from TRBV5-1 and TRBJ2-2; possible D gene TRBD1, 6 bases. The CDR3 runs 14 residues. V dropped 7 bases and J dropped 5 bases, with 15 bases sitting between them. The germline gives CDR1 SGHRS, CDR2 YFSETQ. CDR3 residues: CASEVGARTGELFF. Written as DNA, the CDR3 is TGCGCCAGCGAGGTGGGGGCTCGAACCGGGGAGCTGTTTTTT.

V and J are TRBV2 and TRBJ2-5; TRBD2 aligns across 8 bases. Germline CDR1 SNHLY, CDR2 FYNNEI. The ends lost 2 bases at V and 5 bases at J; junction bases unmatched: 4. The CDR3 extends over 14 amino acids. CDR3 loop: CASSEQREIETQYF. Written as DNA, the CDR3 is TGTGCCAGCAGTGAACAGCGGGAGATTGAGACCCAGTACTTC.

The chain carries TRBV5-6 and TRBJ2-2; TRBD2 matches at 10 bases. CDR3 size: 16 residues. Trimming took 4 bases from V and 4 from J; bases not matched to a gene: 7. Germline CDR1 SGHDT, CDR2 YYEEEE. CDR3 amino acids: CASSQTSGIGTGELFF. The CDR3 DNA follows: TGTGCCAGCAGCCAAACTAGCGGGATAGGCACCGGGGAGCTGTTTTTT.

The chain links TRBV18 to TRBJ2-1; 13 nucleotides line up with TRBD2. The CDR3 has 19 residues. V lost 3 bases and J lost 0; bases outside the gene matches: 8. Germline-derived CDR1 and CDR2 are KGHSH and LQKENI. The DNA for the CDR3 is TGTGCCAGCTCACCCCGGACTAGCGGGGGCCTTAGCTCCTACAATGAGCAGTTCTTC. Translation: CASSPRTSGGLSSYNEQFF.

The table lists this clone with a few counts. The chain links TRBV28 to TRBJ1-2; 7 bases fit TRBD1. After removal of 2 bases from V and 7 bases from J, the junction contained 7 bases not matched to a gene. Germline V lookup: CDR1 MDHEN, CDR2 SYDVKM. The length of the CDR3 is 14 residues. The CDR3 DNA follows: TGTGCCAGCAGTTTAATCGGCAGGGGGTCTGGCTACACCTTC. Amino acid sequence: CASSLIGRGSGYTF.

V and J are TRBV4-1 and TRBJ1-1, with 8 bases lining up with TRBD1. This CDR3 region has 15 residues. Germline V gene lookup returns CDR1 MGHRA and CDR2 YSYEKL. J gave up 3 bases and V 3 bases, and 6 bases lay outside the gene matches. CDR3 amino acids: CASSHLTGEDTEAFF. As DNA, the CDR3 is TGCGCCAGCAGCCACCTGACAGGGGAAGACACTGAAGCTTTCTTT.

The chain uses TRBV7-8 and TRBJ2-7, with 9 bases lining up with TRBD2. The CDR3 runs 19 residues. Germline V gene lookup returns CDR1 SGHVS and CDR2 FQNEAQ. J was trimmed by 5 bases and V by 5 bases; bases with no gene match: 22. The CDR3 DNA follows: TGTGCCAGCAGCCCTCTTCCTCGGGGACTAGCACCGACCCGGAACGAGCAGTACTTC. Its translation is CASSPLPRGLAPTRNEQYF.

This clone was counted between two and nine times. This chain connects TRBV4-1 to TRBJ2-7; D might be TRBD1 (6 bases). CDR3 length: 19 amino acids. Germline assignment: CDR1 MGHRA and CDR2 YSYEKL. V gave up 2 bases and J gave up 4 bases, with 27 bases separating them. CDR3 nucleotides: TGCGCCAGCAGCCAACGTCCCGGGACACGGCAAACAACCACTTACGAGCAGTACTTC. It translates to CASSQRPGTRQTTTYEQYF.

The chain has TRBV4-1 and TRBJ2-7; tentative D call: TRBD2 (5 bases). The germline gives CDR1 MGHRA, CDR2 YSYEKL. V gave up 0 bases and J gave up 3 bases, with 6 bases separating them. This CDR3 has 13 amino acids. CDR3 residues: CASSQEGDYEQYF. The CDR3, as DNA: TGCGCCAGCAGCCAAGAGGGAGACTACGAGCAGTACTTC.

The rearrangement links TRBV11-3 to TRBJ2-3; the match to TRBD2 covers 10 bases. The CDR3 spans 17 residues. The germline V gene encodes CDR1 SGHNT and CDR2 YENEEA. V was pared by 4 bases and J by 5 bases, with 12 bases of the junction left unmatched. The CDR3 DNA reads as TGTGCCAGCAGCTGGGGCCGCAGCGGGGGGGTAGGAGATACGCAGTATTTT. Its protein product is CASSWGRSGGVGDTQYF.

This chain joins TRBV5-4 and TRBJ1-4, with 9 bases matching TRBD1. Germline CDR1 and CDR2: SGHNT and YYREEE (reference sequence). CDR3 length equals 14 residues. Trimming removed 4 bases from V and 8 bases from J; junction bases left unmatched: 6. The CDR3 protein is CASSQQGALEKLFF. The CDR3 bases are TGTGCCAGCAGCCAACAGGGGGCGTTGGAAAAACTGTTTTTT.

The chain has TRBV19 and TRBJ1-1; possible D gene TRBD1, 6 bases. Trimming removed 5 bases at V and 0 bases at J, with 16 bases between. Germline lookup yields CDR1 LNHDA and CDR2 SQIVND (reference sequence). This CDR3 region has 16 residues. CDR3 bases: TGTGCCAGTAGTTTGAGACAGGACGCCATGAACACTGAAGCTTTCTTT. Translating it yields CASSLRQDAMNTEAFF.

CDR3 nucleotides: TGTGCCAGTAGGTGGGGGGTTCGGAGCTCCTACGAGCAGTACTTC. Translation: CASRWGVRSSYEQYF. The gene calls are TRBV19 and TRBJ2-7; possibly TRBD2 for D (6 bases). The V gene's germline CDR1 is LNHDA and CDR2 SQIVND (reference sequence). This CDR3 has 15 residues. Trimming stripped 6 bases from V and 0 bases from J, with 15 bases between.